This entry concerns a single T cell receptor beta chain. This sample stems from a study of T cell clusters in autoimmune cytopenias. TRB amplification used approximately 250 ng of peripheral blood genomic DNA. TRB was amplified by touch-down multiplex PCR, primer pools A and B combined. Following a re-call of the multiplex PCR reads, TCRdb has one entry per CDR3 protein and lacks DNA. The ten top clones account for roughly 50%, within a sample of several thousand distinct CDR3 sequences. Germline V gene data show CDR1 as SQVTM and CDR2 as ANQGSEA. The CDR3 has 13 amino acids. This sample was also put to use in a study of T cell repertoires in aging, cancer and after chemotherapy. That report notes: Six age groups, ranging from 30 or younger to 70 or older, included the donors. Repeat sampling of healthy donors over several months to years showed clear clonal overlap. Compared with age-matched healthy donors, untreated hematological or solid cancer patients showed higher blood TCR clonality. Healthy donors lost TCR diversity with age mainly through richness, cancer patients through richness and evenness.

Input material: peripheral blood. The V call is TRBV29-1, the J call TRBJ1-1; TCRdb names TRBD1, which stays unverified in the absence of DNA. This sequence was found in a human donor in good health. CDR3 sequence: CSVEAQGGTEAFF. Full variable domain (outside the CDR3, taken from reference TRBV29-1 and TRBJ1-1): SAVISQKPSRDICQRGTSLTIQCQVDSQVTMMFWYRQQPGQSLTLIATANQGSEATYESGFVIDKFPISRPNLTFSTLTVSNMSPEDSSIYLCSVEAQGGTEAFFGQGTRLTVV.